The T cell receptor beta chain under discussion was sequenced for a study of T cells in Graves' hyperthyroidism and ophthalmopathy. This clonotype came up many times. Amplified regions were TCR beta CDR3 sequences from RNA transcripts. The HTBI primer set was used in a first-round RT-PCR of the TCR CDR3. One entry per CDR3 protein results from TCRdb running MiXCR on the multiplex PCR reads. The sample records about 590,000 distinct CDR3 sequences, approximately 14% being singletons. Hyperthyroidism of Graves' type that showed no ophthalmopathy progression within 18 months was stable. This clonotype was sampled from a woman in her twenties or thirties with Graves' hyperthyroidism. Sequencing was carried out using blood.

In DNA, the CDR3 is TGTGCCAGCTCACCGGGGGCGTACGGAAGGCTGTTTTTT. It encodes CASSPGAYGRLFF. The chain uses TRBV18 and TRBJ2-2; a possible D gene is TRBD1 (6 bases). The V end was cut by 3 bases, the J end by 13 bases, with 15 bases between. CDR3 length: 13 amino acids. The germline V gene encodes CDR1 KGHSH and CDR2 LQKENI.